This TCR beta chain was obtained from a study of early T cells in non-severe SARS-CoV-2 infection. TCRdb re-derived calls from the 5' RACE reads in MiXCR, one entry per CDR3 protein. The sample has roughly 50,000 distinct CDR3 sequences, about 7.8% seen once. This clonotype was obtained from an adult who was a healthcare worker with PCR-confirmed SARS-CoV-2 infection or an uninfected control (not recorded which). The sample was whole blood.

The DNA for the CDR3 is TGCGCCAGCAGTGGTAGGCAGGTTCAGCCCCAGCATTTT. It codes for CASSGRQVQPQHF. This sequence joins TRBV10-1 and TRBJ1-5; D gene uncertain. The CDR3 extends over 13 amino acids. V lost 4 bases, J lost 6 bases, and 10 bases lay in between. Germline V CDR1 and CDR2: WNHNN, SYGVQD (reference sequence).